The sequence of this TCR beta chain was determined in a study of regulatory T cells in long-lasting Graves disease. This clonotype occurred many times. Its antigen is unknown. The CDR3 loop spans 16 amino acids. Trimming removed 5 bases from V and 5 bases from J; junction bases left unmatched: 11. Germline V gene lookup returns CDR1 SGHVS and CDR2 FQNEAQ. General study results and limits: Among the persistent patients, 2,500 to 3,000 public clonotypes were shared, more than the 850 to 1,000 shared among new patients.

The time point: newly diagnosed GD, antithyroid drugs for less than 3 months. Making the TCR library involved RNA that had been extracted from PBMCs. TCR beta libraries were built with iRepertoire HTBI primers and Arm-PCR of CDR3 regions. TCRdb passed the multiplex PCR reads through MiXCR, listing each CDR3 protein once. This table has approximately 400,000 distinct CDR3 sequences, 15% appearing once. The sample also formed part of further work on T cells in Graves' hyperthyroidism and ophthalmopathy. That source notes: The study enrolled patients aged 18 to 65 with newly diagnosed hyperthyroidism of under 2 months' duration. Pregnant or lactating patients were excluded, as were those with uncontrolled infection or other autoimmune disease.

This chain connects TRBV7-8 to TRBJ2-5; 10 bases agree with TRBD1. The sequences come from peripheral blood mononuclear cells (PBMCs), collected at new diagnosis, from a patient treated with antithyroid drugs. The receptor comes from a middle-aged woman with Graves disease. The chain's CDR3 is CASSTTGTGERETQYF. CDR3 nucleotide sequence: TGTGCCAGCAGCACAACCGGGACAGGGGAAAGGGAGACCCAGTACTTC. The complete variable domain, with remaining parts taken from reference TRBV7-8 and TRBJ2-5, reads GAGVSQSPRYKVAKRGQDVALRCDPISGHVSLFWYQQALGQGPEFLTYFQNEAQLDKSGLPSDRFFAERPEGSVSTLKIQRTQQEDSAVYLCASSTTGTGERETQYFGPGTRLLVL.